This T cell receptor beta chain is drawn from a study of T cell responses to AZD1222 COVID-19 vaccine. Across the whole study: Second-dose recipients at about 4 or about 12 weeks were treated as one pooled group. Regarding the study as a whole: Donors were mostly white British, more females; clonal diversity possibly underestimated. Distributed over spike, vaccine-associated CD4 TCRs predominated at 160-218 and 743-854.

TCRdb's table, derived via immunoSEQ multiplex PCR, lists solely in-frame clones and lacks some. The repertoire consists of about 110,000 clones, with over 85% occurring once and the leading ten covering 4.4%. Note on this clone: Its antigen is currently unknown.

CDR3 length equals 19 residues. Looked up from germline, CDR1 is SGHRS and CDR2 is YFSETQ. The junction had 14 bases not matched to a gene; V was cut back by 5 bases and J by 2 bases. This TCR was recovered from an adult in good health. This chain links TRBV5-1 with TRBJ2-1; 12 bases line up with TRBD1. Sample: peripheral blood, taken on day 0 of AZD1222 vaccination. CDR3 sequence (DNA): TGCGCCAGCAGTCGGCGGGACAGGGGGCCTTTTTCTCCCTACAATGAGCAGTTCTTC. Translated: CASSRRDRGPFSPYNEQFF.